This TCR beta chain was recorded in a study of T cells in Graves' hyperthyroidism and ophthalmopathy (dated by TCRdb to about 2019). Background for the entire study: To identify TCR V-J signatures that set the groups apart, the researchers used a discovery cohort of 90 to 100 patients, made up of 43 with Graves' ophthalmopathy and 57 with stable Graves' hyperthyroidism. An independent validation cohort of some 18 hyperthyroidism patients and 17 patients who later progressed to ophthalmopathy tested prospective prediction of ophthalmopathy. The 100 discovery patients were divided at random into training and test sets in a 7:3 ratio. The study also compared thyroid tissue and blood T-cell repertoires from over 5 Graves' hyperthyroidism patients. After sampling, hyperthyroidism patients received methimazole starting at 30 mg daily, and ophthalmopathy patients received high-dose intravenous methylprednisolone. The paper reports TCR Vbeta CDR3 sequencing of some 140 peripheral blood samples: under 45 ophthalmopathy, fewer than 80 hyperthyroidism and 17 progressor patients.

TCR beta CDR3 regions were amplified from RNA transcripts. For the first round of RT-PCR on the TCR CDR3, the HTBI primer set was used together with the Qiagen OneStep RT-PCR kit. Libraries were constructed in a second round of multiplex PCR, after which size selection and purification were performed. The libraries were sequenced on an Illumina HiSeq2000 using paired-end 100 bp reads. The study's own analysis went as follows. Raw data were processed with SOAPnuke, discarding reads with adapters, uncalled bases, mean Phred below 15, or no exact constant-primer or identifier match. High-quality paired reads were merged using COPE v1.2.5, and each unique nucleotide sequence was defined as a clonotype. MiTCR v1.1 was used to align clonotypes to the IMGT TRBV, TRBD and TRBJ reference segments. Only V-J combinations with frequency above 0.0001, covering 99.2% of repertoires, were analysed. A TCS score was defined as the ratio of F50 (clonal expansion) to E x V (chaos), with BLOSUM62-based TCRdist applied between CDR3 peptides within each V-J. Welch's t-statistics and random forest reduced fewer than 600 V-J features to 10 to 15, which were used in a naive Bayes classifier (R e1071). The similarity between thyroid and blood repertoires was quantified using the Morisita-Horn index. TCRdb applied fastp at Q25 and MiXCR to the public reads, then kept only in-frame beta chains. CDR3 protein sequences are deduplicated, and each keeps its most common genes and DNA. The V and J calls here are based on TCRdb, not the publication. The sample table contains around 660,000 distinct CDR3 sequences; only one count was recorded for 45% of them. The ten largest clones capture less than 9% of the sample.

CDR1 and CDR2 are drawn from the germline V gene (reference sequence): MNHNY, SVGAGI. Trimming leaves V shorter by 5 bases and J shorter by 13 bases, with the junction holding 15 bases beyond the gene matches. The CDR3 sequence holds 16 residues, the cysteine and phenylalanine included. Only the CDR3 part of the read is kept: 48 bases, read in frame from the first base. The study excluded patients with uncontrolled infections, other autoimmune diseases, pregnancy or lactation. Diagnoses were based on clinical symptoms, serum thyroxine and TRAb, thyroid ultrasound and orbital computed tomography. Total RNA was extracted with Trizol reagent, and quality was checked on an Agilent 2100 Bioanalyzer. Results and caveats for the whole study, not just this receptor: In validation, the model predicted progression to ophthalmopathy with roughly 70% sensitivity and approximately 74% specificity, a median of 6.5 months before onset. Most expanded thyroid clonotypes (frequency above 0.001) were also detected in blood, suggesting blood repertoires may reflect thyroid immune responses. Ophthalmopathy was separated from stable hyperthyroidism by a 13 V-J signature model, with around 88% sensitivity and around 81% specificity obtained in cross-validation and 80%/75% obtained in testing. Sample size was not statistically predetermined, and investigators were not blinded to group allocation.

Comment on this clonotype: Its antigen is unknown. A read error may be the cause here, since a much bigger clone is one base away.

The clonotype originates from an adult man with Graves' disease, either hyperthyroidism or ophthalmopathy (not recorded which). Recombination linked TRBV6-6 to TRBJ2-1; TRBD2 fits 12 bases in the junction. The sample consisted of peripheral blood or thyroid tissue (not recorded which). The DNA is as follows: TGTGCCAGCAGTGACCTAGCGGGGGGGCGAGGTGAGACCCAGTTCTTC. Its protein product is CASSDLAGGRGETQFF.